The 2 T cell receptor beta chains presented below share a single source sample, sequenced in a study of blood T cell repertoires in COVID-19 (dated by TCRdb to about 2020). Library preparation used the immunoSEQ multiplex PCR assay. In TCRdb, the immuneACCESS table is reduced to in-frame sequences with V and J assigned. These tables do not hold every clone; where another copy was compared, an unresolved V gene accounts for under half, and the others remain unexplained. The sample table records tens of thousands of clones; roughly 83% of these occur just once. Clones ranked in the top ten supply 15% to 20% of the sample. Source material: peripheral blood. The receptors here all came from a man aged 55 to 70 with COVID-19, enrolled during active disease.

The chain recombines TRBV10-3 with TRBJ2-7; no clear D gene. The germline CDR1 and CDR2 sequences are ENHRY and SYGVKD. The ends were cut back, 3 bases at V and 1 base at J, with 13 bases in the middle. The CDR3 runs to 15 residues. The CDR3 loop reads CAISDTTTGSYEQYF. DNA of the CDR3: TGTGCCATCAGTGACACAACTACCGGATCCTACGAGCAGTACTTC.

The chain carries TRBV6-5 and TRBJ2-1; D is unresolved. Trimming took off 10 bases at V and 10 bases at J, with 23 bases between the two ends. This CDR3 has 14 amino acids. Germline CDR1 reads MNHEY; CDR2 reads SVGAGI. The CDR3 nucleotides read TGTGCCACCCGCATCGCCCAGGAATCCCGGGAGCAGTTCTTC. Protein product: CATRIAQESREQFF.